The TCR beta chain described here comes from a study of T cell responses to AZD1222 COVID-19 vaccine. Study-wide results and limits: Every sample of the repertoires postdated the peak T cell response.

The repertoire was sequenced with immunoSEQ multiplex PCR; TCRdb's copy has only in-frame clones and lacks some. The sample carries about 150,000 clones, 90% recorded once. The CDR3 sequence is 14 residues long. V shed 3 bases and J 8 bases; nucleotides not matched to a gene: 4. In germline, CDR1 is SGHVS, CDR2 FNYEAQ. As regards this clone: The antigen is not known.

The TCR sequence derives from an adult who received the AZD1222 COVID-19 vaccine. The chain employs TRBV7-6 and TRBJ1-4; TRBD1 matches at 9 bases. Sample: peripheral blood, taken 28 days after the second AZD1222 dose. The CDR3 bases are TGTGCCAGCAGCTTGGGACAGGGACGGGAAAAACTGTTTTTT. It codes for CASSLGQGREKLFF.